This T cell receptor (beta chain) was found in a study of CD8 T cells in Susac syndrome. Study in general: When blood was drawn, the patients with Susac syndrome were therapy-naive, on corticosteroids, or on intravenous immunoglobulin alone.

The length of the CDR3 is 17 residues. Germline V gene lookup returns CDR1 SGHVS and CDR2 FQNEAQ. J gave up 0 bases and V 3 bases, and 10 bases lay outside the gene matches. Sequencing of TCR beta was carried out in blood CD8+ and CD4+ T cells. Recently defined diagnostic criteria classed the Susac syndrome patients as definite or probable. An input of about 0.45 to 1 ug of RNA was subjected to reverse transcription using random hexamers. An immunoSEQ multiplex PCR generated amplified TCR beta CDR3 products spanning 54 Vbeta and 13 Jbeta. One entry per CDR3 protein, called by TCRdb with MiXCR from the immunoSEQ multiplex PCR reads. The data show some 68,000 distinct CDR3 sequences, 93% seen once.

The chain carries TRBV7-8 and TRBJ1-2; 7 positions agree with TRBD1. This sequence was found in a human donor with Susac syndrome. The source material was CD4+ T cells from PBMCs. CDR3 in DNA: TGTGCCAGCAGCTTCCCTAGGGTCGGGACAGCTAACTATGGCTACACCTTC. Translation gives CASSFPRVGTANYGYTF.